This T cell receptor (beta chain) was documented in a study of human versus mouse CDR3 diversity and MHC coevolution. Findings and caveats of the study: By iCHAO1, human TCR beta clonotypes numbered approximately 1.5 million, the most.

Between the trimmed V and J ends, which lost 10 bases and 4 bases, there was a span of 16 bases. There are 13 residues in the CDR3. CDR1 and CDR2 (germline): MRHNA, SNTAGT. Concerning this clone itself: As yet, its antigen is unknown.

Method: immunoSEQ multiplex PCR; TCRdb's copy keeps in-frame clones and lacks some. The sample lists about 73,000 clones, around 93% occurring once. The clonotype originates from a person aged 25 to 69 in good health. The chain combines TRBV6-4 with TRBJ2-5; weak D call: TRBD1 (7 bases). Sequencing was done on a sample of naive CD4+ T cells from blood. Subset denoted: CD45RO-negative CD62L-positive naive CD4 T cells. The CDR3 loop reads CANSGGRGETQYF. The CDR3 bases are TGTGCCAACTCAGGGGGGAGAGGAGAGACCCAGTACTTC.